This T cell receptor (beta chain) was identified during a study of blood T cell repertoires in COVID-19. Across the whole study: The United States, Italy and Spain supplied acute and convalescent COVID-19 samples. T cells, B-cell-depleted T cells, or PBMCs supplied cDNA or gDNA.

The germline CDR1 and CDR2 sequences are SGHDT and YYEEEE. The CDR3 has 14 residues. V shed 5 bases and J 14 bases; nucleotides not matched to a gene: 16. Assignment of participants to cohorts was predicated upon participant-reported clinical history. Cohort 3 donors counted as recovered after two negative PCRs, clearance, or resolved symptoms. This clone was seen repeatedly, ten times or more. TCRdb's copy holds only in-frame clones and misses some; the assay was immunoSEQ multiplex PCR. This table has 200,000 to 250,000 clones, about 81% appearing once. This clonotype was obtained from a man aged 40-55 years who had recovered from COVID-19. The V call is TRBV5-6, the J call TRBJ1-2; 9 bases map to TRBD1. Sequencing was performed on PBMCs or T cells enriched from blood (not recorded which). The CDR3 loop is CASRPEILRQGDTF. CDR3 in DNA: TGTGCCAGCAGGCCAGAAATATTACGACAGGGGGATACCTTC.